Listed here are 19 T cell receptor beta chains from one sample, sequenced in a study of blood T cell repertoires in COVID-19. The data were produced by immunoSEQ multiplex PCR, yet TCRdb's version contains in-frame clones alone and is incomplete. The sample carries roughly 230,000 clones, around 85% recorded once. Material: peripheral blood. The source is a man aged 50 or older with COVID-19, enrolled during active disease.

The count of this clone is one. The chain joins TRBV5-4 to TRBJ2-2; D is unresolved. The germline gives CDR1 SGHNT, CDR2 YYREEE (reference sequence). Trimming took off 3 bases at V and 8 bases at J, with 8 bases between the two ends. The CDR3 has 12 amino acids. CDR3 loop: CASSSPVGELFF. Here the CDR3 DNA reads TGTGCCAGCAGCTCCCCCGTGGGGGAGCTGTTTTTT.

This rearrangement joins TRBV5-6 to TRBJ2-2; TRBD2 aligns across 11 bases. V lost 5 bases, J lost 4 bases, and 7 bases stayed unmatched. This CDR3 has 16 amino acids. Germline V gene lookup returns CDR1 SGHDT and CDR2 YYEEEE. The CDR3 sequence: CASRIAGGPGTGELFF. The CDR3 nucleotides read TGTGCCAGCAGAATAGCGGGGGGGCCGGGCACCGGGGAGCTGTTTTTT.

The chain employs TRBV2 and TRBJ1-2, with D possibly matching TRBD1 (6 bases). The CDR3 is 14 amino acids. Germline V lookup: CDR1 SNHLY, CDR2 FYNNEI. V was pared by 6 bases and J by 4 bases, with 15 bases between. The CDR3 DNA sequence: TGTGCCAGCAGCCCCGGGACACGTTCCTATGGCTACACCTTC. It encodes CASSPGTRSYGYTF. Together with reference TRBV2 and TRBJ1-2, the CDR3 gives the full variable domain: EPEVTQTPSHQVTQMGQEVILRCVPISNHLYFYWYRQILGQKVEFLVSFYNNEISEKSEIFDDQFSVERPDGSNFTLKIRSTKLEDSAMYFCASSPGTRSYGYTFGSGTRLTVV.

The chain employs TRBV19 and TRBJ1-2; TRBD1 matches 7 bases. CDR3 length: 15 residues. The V gene end was trimmed by 4 bases and the J gene end by 1 base; junction bases not matched to a gene: 6. Germline CDR1 and CDR2: LNHDA and SQIVND (reference sequence). DNA for the CDR3: TGTGCCAGTAGTACCCTGGGACAGATTAACTATGGCTACACCTTC. Protein sequence: CASSTLGQINYGYTF. Drawing the rest from reference TRBV19 and TRBJ1-2, the complete variable domain is DGGITQSPKYLFRKEGQNVTLSCEQNLNHDAMYWYRQDPGQGLRLIYYSQIVNDFQKGDIAEGYSVSREKKESFPLTVTSAQKNPTAFYLCASSTLGQINYGYTFGSGTRLTVV.

The chain employs TRBV5-4 and TRBJ1-1; 7 positions match TRBD1. From germline, CDR1 is SGHNT and CDR2 YYREEE (reference sequence). The V and J ends lost 4 bases and 0 bases, in that order; junction bases with no gene match: 6. The CDR3 is made up of 15 amino acids. The CDR3 region is CASSPGQPLNTEAFF. The CDR3 DNA follows: TGTGCCAGCAGCCCGGGACAGCCGTTGAACACTGAAGCTTTCTTT.

V gene TRBV19 combines with J gene TRBJ1-1, with D unresolved. Germline CDR1 LNHDA, CDR2 SQIVND (reference sequence). This CDR3 spans 13 amino acids. Trimming stripped 7 bases from V and 1 base from J, with 10 bases between. The CDR3 reads CASKNRANTEAFF. DNA for the CDR3: TGTGCCAGTAAGAACAGAGCGAACACTGAAGCTTTCTTT.

This clone has just a few counts. The V call is TRBV24-1, the J call TRBJ1-4, with TRBD1 matching over 10 bases. Per the germline V gene, CDR1 is KGHDR and CDR2 is SFDVKD. The CDR3 is 15 amino acids. Germline trimming cut 3 bases from V and 3 bases from J; bases unmatched to any gene: 0. In DNA, the CDR3 is TGTGCCACCAGTGATGGACAGGGGGCTAATGAAAAACTGTTTTTT. It translates to CATSDGQGANEKLFF.

This chain joins TRBV2 and TRBJ1-2; D is ambiguous. V gave up 5 bases and J gave up 2 bases, with 12 bases separating them. Germline V gene data show CDR1 as SNHLY and CDR2 as FYNNEI. The CDR3 is 14 amino acids. CDR3: CASSYETTNYGYTF. The DNA of the CDR3 is TGTGCCAGCAGTTACGAGACAACGAACTATGGCTACACCTTC.

The chain is built from TRBV19 and TRBJ2-7; D not certain. The CDR3 has 14 amino acids. Trimming stripped 4 bases from V and 2 bases from J, with 12 bases between. Germline V gene lookup returns CDR1 LNHDA and CDR2 SQIVND (reference sequence). CDR3 sequence (DNA): TGTGCCAGTAGTACAGGCGTATCAACCTACGAGCAGTACTTC. Its translation is CASSTGVSTYEQYF.

The rearrangement joins TRBV6-5 to TRBJ2-5; D not resolved. Germline CDR1 MNHEY, CDR2 SVGAGI. CDR3 length equals 13 residues. Trimming removed 7 bases at V and 4 bases at J, with 13 bases between. The CDR3 protein is CASNNGVSETQYF. The CDR3 nucleotides are TGTGCCAGCAACAACGGAGTTTCAGAGACCCAGTACTTC.

The genes are TRBV5-5 and TRBJ2-7; the D gene is possibly TRBD2 (6 bases). The CDR3 covers 15 residues. Trimming stripped 0 bases from V and 2 bases from J, with 12 bases between. Germline assignment: CDR1 SGHKS and CDR2 YYEKEE (reference sequence). CDR3 bases: TGTGCCAGCAGCTTGGCCGGAGGGTCAGCCTACGAGCAGTACTTC. This encodes CASSLAGGSAYEQYF.

This clone has only one observation. The chain joins TRBV4-1 to TRBJ1-3, with D maybe TRBD1 (6 bases). Germline CDR1 reads MGHRA; CDR2 reads YSYEKL. V was clipped by 1 base and J by 0 bases, with 19 bases between them. There are 19 residues in the CDR3. The CDR3 coding sequence is TGCGCCAGCAGCCAAGTCTGGGACACGGGGGGCCTCTCTGGAAACACCATATATTTT. Residues: CASSQVWDTGGLSGNTIYF.

This chain links TRBV7-9 with TRBJ2-4; TRBD2 might be the D (5 bases). CDR1 SEHNR and CDR2 FQNEAQ come from the germline V gene (reference sequence). CDR3 size: 14 residues. V lost 2 bases and J 3 bases, leaving 8 bases between the germline ends. CDR3 sequence: CASSLLGDKNIQYF. DNA for the CDR3: TGTGCCAGCAGCTTATTGGGAGACAAAAACATTCAGTACTTC. Full variable domain (missing parts from reference TRBV7-9 and TRBJ2-4): DTGVSQNPRHKITKRGQNVTFRCDPISEHNRLYWYRQTLGQGPEFLTYFQNEAQLEKSRLLSDRFSAERPKGSFSTLEIQRTEQGDSAMYLCASSLLGDKNIQYFGAGTRLSVL.

Only a few counts were recorded for this clone. The rearrangement uses TRBV27 and TRBJ2-2; 9 bases are shared with TRBD1. In germline, CDR1 is MNHEY, CDR2 SMNVEV (reference sequence). J was trimmed by 8 bases and V by 3 bases; bases with no gene match: 10. The length of the CDR3 is 16 residues. CDR3 sequence reads: CASSFGYRGLSGELFF. The CDR3 DNA is TGTGCCAGCAGTTTTGGTTACAGGGGGCTTTCGGGGGAGCTGTTTTTT.

The DNA for the CDR3 is TGTGCCAGCAGCCCTACTTCCTACAATGAGCAGTTCTTC. Protein sequence: CASSPTSYNEQFF. The rearrangement links TRBV7-3 to TRBJ2-1; D is uncertain. The CDR3 runs to 13 residues. Trimming removed 5 bases at V and 1 base at J, with 6 bases between. Germline lookup yields CDR1 SGHTA and CDR2 FQGTGA.

The V and J genes are TRBV11-2 and TRBJ2-1; TRBD1 is a possible D gene (6 bases). V gave up 4 bases and J gave up 5 bases, with 12 bases separating them. Germline V gene sequence: CDR1 SGHAT, CDR2 FQNNGV. CDR3 length: 14 amino acids. CDR3 sequence: CASSYPGHNNEQFF. The CDR3 DNA reads as TGTGCCAGCAGCTACCCGGGACACAACAATGAGCAGTTCTTC.

V and J are TRBV4-1 and TRBJ2-3; TRBD2 matches 13 bases. Trimming at V came to 2 bases and at J to 5 bases, leaving 4 bases not matched to a gene. The CDR3 is made up of 16 amino acids. CDR1 MGHRA and CDR2 YSYEKL come from the germline V gene. The CDR3 DNA is TGCGCCAGCAGCCAAACCGGGACTAGCGGGGTAGATACGCAGTATTTT. Amino acids: CASSQTGTSGVDTQYF.

In nucleotides, the CDR3 is TGTGCCAGCAGCGTAGGCGCCGACTCGGGGGAGCTGTTTTTT. It translates to CASSVGADSGELFF. The chain recombines TRBV9 with TRBJ2-2; D call uncertain. The germline gives CDR1 SGDLS, CDR2 YYNGEE. The CDR3 extends over 14 amino acids. The V end lost 0 bases, the J end lost 8 bases, and 11 bases lay between the germline ends.

This clone was observed a single time. The V call is TRBV19, the J call TRBJ1-2; weak D call: TRBD1 (6 bases). V was cut by 1 base and J by 1 base, with 13 bases left in between. Germline V gives CDR1 LNHDA, CDR2 SQIVND (reference sequence). The CDR3 spans 16 residues. This CDR3 reads CASSIGPGTNNYGYTF. The CDR3 region has the DNA TGTGCCAGTAGTATAGGTCCCGGGACAAATAACTATGGCTACACCTTC.